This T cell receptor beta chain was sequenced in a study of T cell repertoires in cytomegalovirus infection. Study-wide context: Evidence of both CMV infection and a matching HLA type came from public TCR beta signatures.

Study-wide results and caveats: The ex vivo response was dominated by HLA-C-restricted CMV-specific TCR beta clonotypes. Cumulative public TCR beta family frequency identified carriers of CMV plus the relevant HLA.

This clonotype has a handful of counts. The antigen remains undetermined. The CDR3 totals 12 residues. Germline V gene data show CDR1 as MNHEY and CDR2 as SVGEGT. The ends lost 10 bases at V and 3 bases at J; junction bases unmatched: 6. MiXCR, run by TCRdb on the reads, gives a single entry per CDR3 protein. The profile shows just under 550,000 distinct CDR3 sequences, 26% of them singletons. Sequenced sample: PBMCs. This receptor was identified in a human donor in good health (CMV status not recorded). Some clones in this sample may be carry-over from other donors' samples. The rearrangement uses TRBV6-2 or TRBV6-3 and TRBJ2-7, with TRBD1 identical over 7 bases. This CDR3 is CATKGANYEQYV. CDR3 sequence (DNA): TGTGCCACAAAGGGGGCTAACTACGAGCAGTACGTC.